Listed below are T cell receptor beta chains from one sample, sequenced in a study of cytomegalovirus exposure and HLA in healthy donors. Clones were read by immunoSEQ multiplex PCR, and TCRdb kept only the in-frame ones, dropping some. The sample has fewer than 200,000 clones, around 90% seen once. The specimen sequenced was PBMCs. These TCRs come from a woman aged 25 to 39 in good health and CMV-seronegative. The CDR3 runs from the conserved cysteine through the conserved F or W. The D gene is left open where the match is weak. The size of a clone is reported for some rows only, either as once, few or many, or as a class for expanded clones.

cdr3_nt	cdr3_aa	clone_size	cdr3_length	v_call	d_call	j_call
TGTGCCAGCAGTAAGGGAGTCTCTGGAAACACCATATATTTT	CASSKGVSGNTIYF	-	14	TRBV6-5	-	TRBJ1-3
TGTGCCAGCTGGACTGCCTGGGGCTACACCTTC	CASWTAWGYTF	-	11	TRBV19	-	TRBJ1-2
TGTGCCAGCAGTGATACAGGGGGCGCCTACAATGAGCAGTTCTTC	CASSDTGGAYNEQFF	once	15	TRBV6-1	TRBD1	TRBJ2-1
TGCGCCAGCAGCTCTCAGGGGGCCAATTCCTATGGCTACACCTTC	CASSSQGANSYGYTF	-	15	TRBV5-1	TRBD1	TRBJ1-2
TGTGCCTCTTCGCCGGGACAGGCAATCAATGAGCAGTTCTTC	CASSPGQAINEQFF	-	14	TRBV6-6	TRBD1	TRBJ2-1
TGTGCCAGCAGCTTAGAACCGGGAAAGAACTACGAGCAGTACTTC	CASSLEPGKNYEQYF	-	15	TRBV7-6	-	TRBJ2-7
TGTGCCAGCAGTTACGGTACCGGGAACACCTACGAGCAGTACTTC	CASSYGTGNTYEQYF	-	15	TRBV6-5	-	TRBJ2-7
TGTGCCATCAGCCCGGGGGCGGGACAGGGTGAAGCTTTCTTT	CAISPGAGQGEAFF	few	14	TRBV10-3	TRBD1	TRBJ1-1
TGTGCCAGTAGTAATTACGTAGTGGGGACAGGCTCCTACGAGCAGTACTTC	CASSNYVVGTGSYEQYF	-	17	TRBV19	TRBD1	TRBJ2-7
TGTGCCAGTGTCCGGGACAGGGGCATGAACACTGAAGCTTTCTTT	CASVRDRGMNTEAFF	once	15	TRBV6-5	TRBD1	TRBJ1-1
TGTGCCAGCAGCCTAAAGCGCAACGCGGGGGGCCAGCGAGTAGAGACCCAGTACTTC	CASSLKRNAGGQRVETQYF	-	19	TRBV11-2	TRBD2	TRBJ2-5
TGTGCCAGTAGTATAGGCCAGGTAAACAATCAGCCCCAGCATTTT	CASSIGQVNNQPQHF	-	15	TRBV19	-	TRBJ1-5
TGTGCCAGTAGTCCGATTAGCCGATCTTACACTGAAGCTTTCTTT	CASSPISRSYTEAFF	-	15	TRBV19	-	TRBJ1-1
TGCGCCAGCAGCTCCTCAGGGGGAAGAGATACGCAGTATTTT	CASSSSGGRDTQYF	-	14	TRBV5-1	TRBD1	TRBJ2-3
TGCGCCAGCAGTGAGTCAATGACTAGCGGGGCGAACACCGGGGAGCTGTTTTTT	CASSESMTSGANTGELFF	once	18	TRBV10-1	TRBD2	TRBJ2-2
TGTGCCAGCAGCTTACTGTCAGACCCCACGAGGGGCTACACCTTC	CASSLLSDPTRGYTF	-	15	TRBV7-6	-	TRBJ1-2
TGTGCCAGCAGCGTAGACGTCAGAGGGACAGGGATTATTGAAAACACTGAAGCTTTCTTT	CASSVDVRGTGIIENTEAFF	-	20	TRBV9	TRBD1	TRBJ1-1
TGTGCCAGTAGGCCGACTAGCGGGACCTCCTACAATGAGCAGTTCTTC	CASRPTSGTSYNEQFF	-	16	TRBV19	TRBD2	TRBJ2-1
TGTGCCAGCAGTTACCACGGCGGGGGGGTGTACTATGGCTACACCTTC	CASSYHGGGVYYGYTF	-	16	TRBV6-5	-	TRBJ1-2
TGTGCCAGTAGTATAAATGGACAGGGGGGGACTGAAGCTTTCTTT	CASSINGQGGTEAFF	-	15	TRBV19	TRBD1	TRBJ1-1
TGTGCCAGCAGCCGGGACATCCGATCGAGTAAACTGTTTTTT	CASSRDIRSSKLFF	-	14	TRBV6-5	-	TRBJ1-4
TGTGCCAGCAGTTACTCAGACACGGGACAGGGGGCTGACTTC	CASSYSDTGQGADF	-	14	TRBV6-5	TRBD1	TRBJ2-5
TGTGCCAGCAGCTTGGAAGGGGGATGGGGCAATCAGCCCCAGCATTTT	CASSLEGGWGNQPQHF	-	16	TRBV5-5	-	TRBJ1-5
TGTGCCAGCAGCCCGGGGAATGAGCAGTTCTTC	CASSPGNEQFF	once	11	TRBV27	-	TRBJ2-1
TGTGCCAGCAGTCCTCTTGCGGCTATTTCCGTTCGCGGACTGTTTTTT	CASSPLAAISVRGLFF	-	16	TRBV7-2	-	TRBJ1-4
TGTGCCAGCAGCCCTTACAGGGGGCAACTCGAGCAGTACTTC	CASSPYRGQLEQYF	once	14	TRBV11-2	TRBD1	TRBJ2-7
TGCGCCAGCAGCTTGGCCCTGGGGACAGGGATCTATGGCTACACCTTC	CASSLALGTGIYGYTF	-	16	TRBV5-1	TRBD1	TRBJ1-2
TGTGCCAGCAGGGCGGGACAGGGGAATTTCCAGCCCCAGCATTTT	CASRAGQGNFQPQHF	once	15	TRBV6-1	TRBD1	TRBJ1-5
TGTGCCAGCAGCCTCGATTACAGGTCCGGCTACACCTTC	CASSLDYRSGYTF	-	13	TRBV7-9	-	TRBJ1-2
TGCAGCGTTGTTAGGGGATCCTCCTACGAGCAGTACTTC	CSVVRGSSYEQYF	-	13	TRBV29-1	-	TRBJ2-7
TGTGCCAGCAGCGTAGGGGGGGGGCCAATTTATGGCTACACCTTC	CASSVGGGPIYGYTF	-	15	TRBV9	-	TRBJ1-2
TGTGCCAGTAGTATAGACCTCTACGAGCAGTACTTC	CASSIDLYEQYF	-	12	TRBV19	-	TRBJ2-7
TGTGCCAGCCACCCTTTCGGCCATCAGGCGGATACGCAGTATTTT	CASHPFGHQADTQYF	-	15	TRBV6-5	-	TRBJ2-3
TGTGCCAGCAGCCCATTAGCGGGAGGTGTAATCAATGAGCAGTTCTTC	CASSPLAGGVINEQFF	-	16	TRBV7-2	TRBD2	TRBJ2-1
TGTGCCAGCAGCAAGGGACGCCGGGACAGGGTCTACGAGCAGTACTTC	CASSKGRRDRVYEQYF	-	16	TRBV21-1	-	TRBJ2-7
TGCGCCAGCAGCCGGGAGGGCCAATCGAACACTGAAGCTTTCTTT	CASSREGQSNTEAFF	-	15	TRBV5-1	-	TRBJ1-1
TGCAGCGTTGCGACAGGGCCCTCCGAGCAGTACTTC	CSVATGPSEQYF	-	12	TRBV29-1	TRBD1	TRBJ2-7
TGTGCCAGCAGCACTGGGACACGCGCAACTAATGAAAAACTGTTTTTT	CASSTGTRATNEKLFF	once	16	TRBV7-9	-	TRBJ1-4
TGTGCCGCTCGGGACAGGGGTCACGGTGGCTACACCTTC	CAARDRGHGGYTF	-	13	TRBV30	TRBD1	TRBJ1-2
TGTGCCAGCAGCTCTCAGCGGGGGGGGACCCAGTACTTC	CASSSQRGGTQYF	-	13	TRBV7-7	TRBD2	TRBJ2-5
TGTGCCAGCTCACAGGGGACAGGGGGCGCAGAGCAGTTCTTC	CASSQGTGGAEQFF	-	14	TRBV18	TRBD1	TRBJ2-1